One and the same sample provided the 22 T cell receptor beta chains below, sequenced in a study of CD8 T cells in ankylosing spondylitis. Study-level results: A motif in TCR beta, a set of 8 or 9 highly homologous variants, appeared characteristic of ankylosing spondylitis blood.

TCRdb passed the 5' RACE reads through MiXCR, listing each CDR3 protein once. The repertoire holds hundreds of thousands of distinct CDR3 sequences, with roughly 13% as singletons. No antigens are known for them. Source material: blood, either unsorted or a sorted T cell fraction (not recorded which). Source of these receptors: a male donor with ankylosing spondylitis.

This clonotype showed up just once. This chain connects TRBV30 to TRBJ2-1, with TRBD2 matching 8 bases. The V segment lost 2 bases and the J segment 7 bases; nucleotides outside the gene matches: 13. The CDR3 is made up of 16 amino acids. Germline V gives CDR1 GTSNPN, CDR2 SVGIG (reference sequence). The CDR3 sequence is CAWSLGGLGFGNEQFF. The CDR3 DNA sequence: TGTGCCTGGAGTTTGGGGGGACTAGGTTTTGGGAATGAGCAGTTCTTC.

The table lists this clonotype with many counts. The chain joins TRBV12-3 or TRBV12-4 to TRBJ2-1; TRBD2 matches at 12 bases. CDR3 length: 17 amino acids. V trimming: 3 bases; J trimming: 4 bases; junction bases outside the gene matches: 7. DNA for the CDR3: TGTGCCAGCAGTTTTTGGACTAGCGGGGCTAATTACAATGAGCAGTTCTTC. Protein sequence: CASSFWTSGANYNEQFF.

The chain combines TRBV9 with TRBJ2-3; 7 bases are a match to TRBD2. CDR1 and CDR2 from the germline V gene are SGDLS and YYNGEE. V shed 4 bases, J shed 2 bases, and the junction held 7 bases outside the gene matches. This CDR3 contains 15 residues. CDR3 sequence reads: CASSHLADHTDTQYF. The CDR3 nucleotides are TGTGCCAGCAGCCACCTAGCGGATCACACAGATACGCAGTATTTT.

In this sample, this clonotype turned up a few times. The rearrangement joins TRBV5-1 to TRBJ2-5; D assignment may be TRBD1 or TRBD2 (6 bases each). Trimming removed 0 bases at V and 3 bases at J, with 12 bases between. The CDR3 extends over 15 amino acids. Germline values: CDR1 SGHRS, CDR2 YFSETQ. Here the CDR3 DNA reads TGCGCCAGCAGCTTGGACGGGGGCACTGAAGAGACCCAGTACTTC. Its translation: CASSLDGGTEETQYF. Looking up the rest from reference TRBV5-1 and TRBJ2-5 gives the full variable domain: KAGVTQTPRYLIKTRGQQVTLSCSPISGHRSVSWYQQTPGQGLQFLFEYFSETQRNKGNFPGRFSGRQFSNSRSEMNVSTLELGDSALYLCASSLDGGTEETQYFGPGTRLLVL.

The chain combines TRBV5-1 with TRBJ2-7, with 8 bases lining up with TRBD1. Per germline, CDR1 SGHRS and CDR2 YFSETQ. V lost 8 bases to trimming and J lost 1 base; unmatched junction nucleotides: 8. This CDR3 comprises 14 residues. CDR3 DNA: TGCGCCAGTAGGACAGGGATTATGTCCTACGAGCAGTACTTC. This sequence encodes CASRTGIMSYEQYF.

The CDR3 DNA sequence: TGCGCCCGGGGCAGGGGGGACAATGAGCAGTTCTTC. As protein: CARGRGDNEQFF. The chain uses TRBV23-1 and TRBJ2-1; maybe TRBD1 (7 bases). TRBV23-1 is labeled an ORF, and its function is uncertain. The CDR3 runs 12 residues. The V and J ends lost 11 bases and 5 bases respectively, with 13 bases between them.

This clonotype came up many times. The chain has TRBV12-3 or TRBV12-4 and TRBJ2-3; 10 positions match TRBD2. V shed 7 bases and J 3 bases; nucleotides not matched to a gene: 10. The CDR3 sequence is 16 residues long. This CDR3 reads CASTPPAGGLTDTQYF. CDR3 nucleotides: TGTGCCAGCACCCCCCCAGCGGGAGGGTTGACAGATACGCAGTATTTT.

This clonotype was recorded a few times. The genes are TRBV5-1 and TRBJ1-4; D gene uncertain. V lost 1 base and J lost 8, with 12 bases in between. CDR1 and CDR2 from the germline V gene are SGHRS and YFSETQ. This CDR3 has 14 residues. In DNA form, the CDR3 reads TGCGCCAGCAGCTTGAGGTCAGGAGAAGAAAAACTGTTTTTT. It encodes CASSLRSGEEKLFF.

This clonotype came up many times. The chain is built from TRBV13 and TRBJ2-3, with 7 bases that match TRBD1. The V and J ends lost 4 bases and 5 bases, in that order; junction bases with no gene match: 3. In germline, CDR1 is PRHDT, CDR2 FYEKMQ (reference sequence). The CDR3 spans 13 residues. The CDR3 sequence is CASSSTGEDTQYF. CDR3 nucleotides: TGTGCCAGCAGCTCCACAGGGGAAGATACGCAGTATTTT.

This clonotype came up a few times. The chain joins TRBV29-1 to TRBJ2-7; 8 nucleotides align to TRBD2. V shed 4 bases and J 0 bases; nucleotides not matched to a gene: 5. Germline loops: CDR1 SQVTM, CDR2 ANQGSEA. This CDR3 has 14 residues. DNA for the CDR3: TGCAGCGTTGCAGGCAGCGGGAGCTCCTACGAGCAGTACTTC. Protein: CSVAGSGSSYEQYF.

This clonotype was observed at least ten times. The chain has TRBV20-1 and TRBJ2-3, with TRBD1 matching 7 bases. V was clipped by 1 base and J by 3 bases; unmatched bases: 4. Germline assignment: CDR1 DFQATT and CDR2 SNEGSKA (reference sequence). The length of the CDR3 is 14 residues. The CDR3: CSARVVTGTDTQYF. The CDR3 nucleotides are TGCAGTGCTAGAGTGGTGACAGGGACAGATACGCAGTATTTT.

The chain carries TRBV2 and TRBJ2-7, with D perhaps matching TRBD1 (6 bases). Germline-derived CDR1 and CDR2 are SNHLY and FYNNEI. This CDR3 has 13 residues. Trimming removed 5 bases from V and 4 bases from J, with 12 bases in between. The CDR3 DNA sequence: TGTGCCAGCAGTAACAGGGTGGAATACGAGCAGTACGTC. Amino acids: CASSNRVEYEQYV.

This clonotype was counted between two and nine times. V and J are TRBV5-1 and TRBJ2-3; 12 bases are shared with TRBD2. The germline CDR1 and CDR2 sequences are SGHRS and YFSETQ. Trimming removed 2 bases from V and 9 bases from J; junction bases left unmatched: 10. CDR3 size: 16 residues. CDR3 loop: CASSFIGTSGSGTQYF. The CDR3 bases are TGCGCCAGCAGCTTTATAGGGACTAGCGGGTCCGGAACGCAGTATTTT.

This clonotype was picked up many times. CDR3 sequence: CACGLAGAYNEQFF. The DNA of the CDR3 is TGCGCCTGCGGACTAGCGGGAGCCTACAATGAGCAGTTCTTC. This sequence joins TRBV5-1 and TRBJ2-1; 13 bases map to TRBD2. The germline V gene encodes CDR1 SGHRS and CDR2 YFSETQ. This CDR3 has 14 amino acids. V was clipped by 10 bases and J by 2 bases; unmatched bases: 3.

This clonotype appeared a few times. The V call is TRBV4-2, the J call TRBJ2-4; 10 nucleotides match TRBD1. J lost 7 bases, V lost 3 bases, and 6 bases had no gene match. Germline V gene lookup returns CDR1 LGHNA and CDR2 YNFKEQ. The CDR3 sequence is 15 residues long. This chain's CDR3 is CASSQSGTGDNIQYF. As DNA, the CDR3 is TGTGCCAGCAGCCAGTCCGGGACAGGGGATAACATTCAGTACTTC.

This clonotype occurred a few times. The chain employs TRBV12-3 or TRBV12-4 and TRBJ2-7; TRBD2 might be the D (5 bases). V dropped 0 bases and J dropped 3 bases, with 9 bases sitting between them. The CDR3 consists of 14 residues. The DNA for the CDR3 is TGTGCCAGCAGTTTAGCGCTACGGGGCTACGAGCAGTACTTC. It codes for CASSLALRGYEQYF.

This chain links TRBV5-1 with TRBJ2-1, with D perhaps TRBD2 (5 bases). V was shortened by 1 base and J by 1 base, with 12 bases between the two germline ends. Germline CDR1 is SGHRS and CDR2 is YFSETQ. The length of the CDR3 is 16 residues. CDR3 sequence reads: CASSLIPGKSYNEQFF. Here the CDR3 DNA reads TGCGCCAGCAGCTTGATTCCCGGGAAGTCCTACAATGAGCAGTTCTTC. Full variable domain (rest looked up from reference TRBV5-1 and TRBJ2-1): KAGVTQTPRYLIKTRGQQVTLSCSPISGHRSVSWYQQTPGQGLQFLFEYFSETQRNKGNFPGRFSGRQFSNSRSEMNVSTLELGDSALYLCASSLIPGKSYNEQFFGPGTRLTVL.

The J gene is TRBJ2-7, the V gene TRBV6-2 or TRBV6-3, with D possibly called TRBD1 or TRBD2 (5 bases each). This CDR3 comprises 17 residues. Per germline, CDR1 MNHEY and CDR2 SVGEGT. The germline V and J ends were trimmed by 0 bases and 1 base, with 16 bases remaining between them. The CDR3 DNA is TGTGCCAGCAGTTACTCGGATCTGGGACGGAGGTCCTACGAGCAGTACGTC. Amino acids: CASSYSDLGRRSYEQYV.

This chain connects TRBV7-9 to TRBJ2-1, with D tentatively TRBD2 (5 bases). The V end was cut by 1 base, the J end by 9 bases, with 7 bases between. There are 12 residues in the CDR3. CDR1 and CDR2 from the germline V gene are SEHNR and FQNEAQ (reference sequence). The CDR3 loop is CASSLEAAEQFF. In DNA form, the CDR3 reads TGTGCCAGCAGCTTAGAAGCGGCTGAGCAGTTCTTC.

The rearrangement links TRBV2 to TRBJ2-1; 7 nucleotides agree with TRBD1. Looked up from germline, CDR1 is SNHLY and CDR2 is FYNNEI. CDR3 length: 14 amino acids. The ends lost 7 bases at V and 0 bases at J; junction bases unmatched: 3. This chain's CDR3 is CASTWTGSYNEQFF. CDR3 nucleotides: TGTGCCAGCACCTGGACAGGCTCCTACAATGAGCAGTTCTTC.

This clonotype was seen at least ten times. The chain recombines TRBV27 with TRBJ1-1; a weak D match, TRBD1 (5 bases). V was cut by 7 bases and J by 5 bases, with 17 bases left in between. CDR3 length: 14 residues. Germline CDR1 reads MNHEY; CDR2 reads SMNVEV (reference sequence). The CDR3 here is CASNQRGPETEAFF. CDR3 nucleotide sequence: TGTGCCAGCAACCAACGGGGCCCTGAGACTGAAGCTTTCTTT.

The table lists this clonotype with many counts. The V and J genes are TRBV5-1 and TRBJ2-1; D is undetermined. This CDR3 comprises 14 residues. The ends were cut back, 0 bases at V and 8 bases at J, with 12 bases in the middle. Germline CDR1 and CDR2: SGHRS and YFSETQ. The CDR3 coding sequence is TGCGCCAGCAGCTTGGACCCTGATAGACATGAGCAGTTCTTC. Its protein is CASSLDPDRHEQFF.